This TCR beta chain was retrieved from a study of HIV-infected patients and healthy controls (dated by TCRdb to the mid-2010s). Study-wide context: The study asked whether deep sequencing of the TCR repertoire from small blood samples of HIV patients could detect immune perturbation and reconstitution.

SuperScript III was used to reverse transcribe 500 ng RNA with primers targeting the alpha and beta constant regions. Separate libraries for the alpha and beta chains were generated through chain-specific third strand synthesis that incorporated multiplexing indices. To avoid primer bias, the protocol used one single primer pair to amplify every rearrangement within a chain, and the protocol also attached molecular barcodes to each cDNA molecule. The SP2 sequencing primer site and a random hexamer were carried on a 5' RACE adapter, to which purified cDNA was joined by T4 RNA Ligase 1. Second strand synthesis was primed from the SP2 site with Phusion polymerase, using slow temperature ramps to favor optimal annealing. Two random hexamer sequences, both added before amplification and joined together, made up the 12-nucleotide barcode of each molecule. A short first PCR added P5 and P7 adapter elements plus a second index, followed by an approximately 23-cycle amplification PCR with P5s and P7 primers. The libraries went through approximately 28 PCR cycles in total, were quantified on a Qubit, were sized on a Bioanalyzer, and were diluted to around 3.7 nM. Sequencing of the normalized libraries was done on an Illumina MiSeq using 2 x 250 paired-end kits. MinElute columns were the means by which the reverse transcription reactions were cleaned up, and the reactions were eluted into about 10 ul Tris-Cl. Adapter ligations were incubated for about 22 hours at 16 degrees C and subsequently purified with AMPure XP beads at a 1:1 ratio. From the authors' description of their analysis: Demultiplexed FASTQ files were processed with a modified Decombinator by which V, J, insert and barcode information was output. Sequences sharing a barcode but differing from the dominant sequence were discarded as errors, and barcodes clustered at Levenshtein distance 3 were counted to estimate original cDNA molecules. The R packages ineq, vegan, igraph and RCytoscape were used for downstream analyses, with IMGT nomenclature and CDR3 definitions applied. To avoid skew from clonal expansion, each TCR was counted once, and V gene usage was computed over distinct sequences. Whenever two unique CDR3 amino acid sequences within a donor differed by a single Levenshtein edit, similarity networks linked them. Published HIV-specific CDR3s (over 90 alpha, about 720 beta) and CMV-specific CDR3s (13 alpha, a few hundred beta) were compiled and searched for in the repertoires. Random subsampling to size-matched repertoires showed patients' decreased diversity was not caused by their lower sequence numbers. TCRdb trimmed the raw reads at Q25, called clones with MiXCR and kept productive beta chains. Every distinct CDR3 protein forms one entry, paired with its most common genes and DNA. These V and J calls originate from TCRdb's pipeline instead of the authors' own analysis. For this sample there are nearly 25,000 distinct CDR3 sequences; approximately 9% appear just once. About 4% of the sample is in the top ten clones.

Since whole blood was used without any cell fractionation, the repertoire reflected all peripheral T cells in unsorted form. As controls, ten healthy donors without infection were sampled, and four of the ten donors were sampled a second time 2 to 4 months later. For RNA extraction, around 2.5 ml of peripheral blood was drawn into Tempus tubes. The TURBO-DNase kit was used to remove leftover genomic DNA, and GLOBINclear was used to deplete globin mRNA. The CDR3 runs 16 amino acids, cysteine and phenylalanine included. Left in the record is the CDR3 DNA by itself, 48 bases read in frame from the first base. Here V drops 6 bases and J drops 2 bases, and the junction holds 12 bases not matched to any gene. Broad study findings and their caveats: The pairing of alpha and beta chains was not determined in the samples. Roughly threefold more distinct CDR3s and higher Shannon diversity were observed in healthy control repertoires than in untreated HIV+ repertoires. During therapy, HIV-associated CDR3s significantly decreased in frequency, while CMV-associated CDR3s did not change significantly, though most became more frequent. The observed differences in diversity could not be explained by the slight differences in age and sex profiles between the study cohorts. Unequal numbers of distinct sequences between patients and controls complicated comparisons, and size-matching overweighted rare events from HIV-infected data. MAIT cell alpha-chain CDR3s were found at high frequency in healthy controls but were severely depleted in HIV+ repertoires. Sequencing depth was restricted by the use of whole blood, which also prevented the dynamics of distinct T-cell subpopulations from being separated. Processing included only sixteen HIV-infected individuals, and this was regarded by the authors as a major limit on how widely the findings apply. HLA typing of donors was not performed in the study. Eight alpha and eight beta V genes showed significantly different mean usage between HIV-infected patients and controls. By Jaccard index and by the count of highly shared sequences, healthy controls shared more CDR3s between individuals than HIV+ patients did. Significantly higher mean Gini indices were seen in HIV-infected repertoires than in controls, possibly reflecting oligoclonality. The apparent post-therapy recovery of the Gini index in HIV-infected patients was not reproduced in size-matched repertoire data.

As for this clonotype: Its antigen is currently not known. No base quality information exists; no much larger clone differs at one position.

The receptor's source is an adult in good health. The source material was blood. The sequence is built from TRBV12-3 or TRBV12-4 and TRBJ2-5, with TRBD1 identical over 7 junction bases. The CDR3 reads CASSPIGTVRQETQYF. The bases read TGTGCCAGCAGCCCTATTGGGACAGTTCGTCAAGAGACCCAGTACTTC.